Listed below are T cell receptor beta chains from one sample, sequenced in a study of blood T cells in healthy people across ages. TCRdb used MiXCR to reprocess the 5' RACE reads, holding one entry per CDR3 protein. The repertoire includes about 1.7 million distinct CDR3 sequences, roughly 28% of them detected once, and roughly 8.2% sits in the top ten. The source material was blood. All receptors come from a woman aged 30 to 39 in good health. The CDR3 runs from the conserved cysteine through the conserved F or W. Each record gives: CDR3 DNA, CDR3 protein, V gene, J gene, clone size, D gene. D genes are given only for firm matches. Only part of the rows carry a size: once, few, many, or a class if the clone is expanded.

cdr3_nt: TGCGCCAGCAGTTTAGGCGACAGGGCCGGCGGCTACACCTTC; cdr3_aa: CASSLGDRAGGYTF; v_call: TRBV28; j_call: TRBJ1-2; clone_size: few; d_call: TRBD1
cdr3_nt: TGTGCCAGCAGCTTAGATCCCCCGGGATCTGGATCAGATACGCAGTATTTT; cdr3_aa: CASSLDPPGSGSDTQYF; v_call: TRBV11-2; j_call: TRBJ2-3; clone_size: few; d_call: .
cdr3_nt: TGTGCCAGCAGCCACGGGGACACCTACTATGGCTACACCTTC; cdr3_aa: CASSHGDTYYGYTF; v_call: TRBV11-2; j_call: TRBJ1-2; clone_size: many; d_call: .
cdr3_nt: TGTGCCAGTAGTATTGGTCCAAGGAGGGATGAGCAGTTCTTC; cdr3_aa: CASSIGPRRDEQFF; v_call: TRBV19; j_call: TRBJ2-1; clone_size: .; d_call: .
cdr3_nt: TGTGCCACCAGCAGAGATAACGGTCCCTACGAGCAGTACTTC; cdr3_aa: CATSRDNGPYEQYF; v_call: TRBV15; j_call: TRBJ2-7; clone_size: few; d_call: .
cdr3_nt: TGTGCCAGCAGCTTAGGTAACGGCAATCAGCCTCAGCATTTT; cdr3_aa: CASSLGNGNQPQHF; v_call: TRBV7-9; j_call: TRBJ1-5; clone_size: .; d_call: .
cdr3_nt: TGTGCCAGCAGTTTTTCTAGGGACGGCGGCTACACCTTC; cdr3_aa: CASSFSRDGGYTF; v_call: TRBV12-3/TRBV12-4; j_call: TRBJ1-2; clone_size: few; d_call: .
cdr3_nt: TGCAGTGCTAGAGAGCAGGGACAGCAGGGACTATACGAGCAGTACTTC; cdr3_aa: CSAREQGQQGLYEQYF; v_call: TRBV20-1; j_call: TRBJ2-7; clone_size: .; d_call: .
cdr3_nt: TGTGCCACCCGAGGGGCTAGCGGGTGGGGGGAGACCCAGTACTTC; cdr3_aa: CATRGASGWGETQYF; v_call: TRBV6-6; j_call: TRBJ2-5; clone_size: .; d_call: TRBD2
cdr3_nt: TGTGCCAGCAGCCCCACCTGGCACGGGACTAGCTTCTACGAGCAGTACTTC; cdr3_aa: CASSPTWHGTSFYEQYF; v_call: TRBV11-3; j_call: TRBJ2-7; clone_size: .; d_call: TRBD2
cdr3_nt: TGTGCCAGCAGCTTAGGGTCGTTCCAGGGCGAGCAGTACTTC; cdr3_aa: CASSLGSFQGEQYF; v_call: TRBV7-2; j_call: TRBJ2-7; clone_size: few; d_call: .
cdr3_nt: TGTGCCACCAGTGATTTGCGGGGTAGAGGATCTAGCGCAGATACGCAGTATTTT; cdr3_aa: CATSDLRGRGSSADTQYF; v_call: TRBV24-1; j_call: TRBJ2-3; clone_size: .; d_call: .
cdr3_nt: TGCAGCGTTCGGACTGTACCCAATGAGCAGTTCTTC; cdr3_aa: CSVRTVPNEQFF; v_call: TRBV29-1; j_call: TRBJ2-1; clone_size: many; d_call: .
cdr3_nt: TGTGCCAGCACTCTCCAAGAGGATCGCACAGATACGCAGTATTTT; cdr3_aa: CASTLQEDRTDTQYF; v_call: TRBV28; j_call: TRBJ2-3; clone_size: .; d_call: .
cdr3_nt: TGTGCCAGCAGTTCCAAAGGCTTCTCTGGGGCCAACGTCCTGACTTTC; cdr3_aa: CASSSKGFSGANVLTF; v_call: TRBV28; j_call: TRBJ2-6; clone_size: many; d_call: .
cdr3_nt: TGCAGTGCTAGCGCACTTCACTCTGGGGCCAACGTCCTGACTTTC; cdr3_aa: CSASALHSGANVLTF; v_call: TRBV20-1; j_call: TRBJ2-6; clone_size: many; d_call: .
cdr3_nt: TGTGCCAGCCGATTCGGGACTCCGAAAGGCCATGAGCAGTTCTTC; cdr3_aa: CASRFGTPKGHEQFF; v_call: TRBV2; j_call: TRBJ2-1; clone_size: .; d_call: .
cdr3_nt: TGTGCCAGCAGCCCCGGGACAGGTTTCGGAGAGCAGTTCTTC; cdr3_aa: CASSPGTGFGEQFF; v_call: TRBV3-1; j_call: TRBJ2-1; clone_size: .; d_call: TRBD1
cdr3_nt: TGTGCCAGCAGCCAACAGTGGGGCAGGTCACGAAACACCATATATTTT; cdr3_aa: CASSQQWGRSRNTIYF; v_call: TRBV7-2; j_call: TRBJ1-3; clone_size: .; d_call: .
cdr3_nt: TGCAGTGCTAGAAGCCCAAGCTCCTACAATGAGCAGTACTTC; cdr3_aa: CSARSPSSYNEQYF; v_call: TRBV20-1; j_call: TRBJ2-7; clone_size: .; d_call: .
cdr3_nt: TGTGCCAGCAGCTACCTTAGGGAGCGGCTCTCCTACGGGCAGTACTTC; cdr3_aa: CASSYLRERLSYGQYF; v_call: TRBV7-2; j_call: TRBJ2-4; clone_size: few; d_call: .
cdr3_nt: TGTGCCACCAGCCCCGCGGGACAAGCCTACGAGCAGTACTTC; cdr3_aa: CATSPAGQAYEQYF; v_call: TRBV28; j_call: TRBJ2-7; clone_size: many; d_call: .
cdr3_nt: TGCAGTGCGACGAGCCTAAGGGCGGAGCAGTTCTTC; cdr3_aa: CSATSLRAEQFF; v_call: TRBV20-1; j_call: TRBJ2-1; clone_size: few; d_call: .
cdr3_nt: TGCGCCAGCAGCTCCGTGGGATACGAGCAGTACTTC; cdr3_aa: CASSSVGYEQYF; v_call: TRBV5-1; j_call: TRBJ2-7; clone_size: many; d_call: .
cdr3_nt: TGTGCCAGCAGTTCTACTAGCGGTCGACCCCAAGAGACCCAGTACTTC; cdr3_aa: CASSSTSGRPQETQYF; v_call: TRBV12-3/TRBV12-4; j_call: TRBJ2-5; clone_size: few; d_call: TRBD2
cdr3_nt: TGTGCCAGCAGCCCAAACCCGGGGATGGGAGACTATGGCTACACCTTC; cdr3_aa: CASSPNPGMGDYGYTF; v_call: TRBV13; j_call: TRBJ1-2; clone_size: .; d_call: .
cdr3_nt: TGTGCCAGCAGCTTGATCTTACGTTACAATGAGCAGTTCTTC; cdr3_aa: CASSLILRYNEQFF; v_call: TRBV5-5; j_call: TRBJ2-1; clone_size: .; d_call: .
cdr3_nt: TGCGCCAGCAGTCAGACTAGCGGGAGGCCGCCCGGGGAGCTGTTTTTT; cdr3_aa: CASSQTSGRPPGELFF; v_call: TRBV5-1; j_call: TRBJ2-2; clone_size: .; d_call: TRBD2
cdr3_nt: TGTGCCAGCAGTTTAGGGGCAGGGATTGGTCAGCCCCAGCATTTT; cdr3_aa: CASSLGAGIGQPQHF; v_call: TRBV12-3/TRBV12-4; j_call: TRBJ1-5; clone_size: few; d_call: .
cdr3_nt: TGTGCCAGCAGCTTGGCGGGAGGATGGGAGACCCAGTACTTC; cdr3_aa: CASSLAGGWETQYF; v_call: TRBV7-9; j_call: TRBJ2-5; clone_size: many; d_call: TRBD2
cdr3_nt: TGTGCCAGCAGTACTACTACGATACAGTTCTTC; cdr3_aa: CASSTTTIQFF; v_call: TRBV12-3/TRBV12-4; j_call: TRBJ2-1; clone_size: .; d_call: .